These T cell receptor beta chains were read from a single sample in a study of T cells in Graves' hyperthyroidism and ophthalmopathy. TCRdb fed the multiplex PCR reads into MiXCR, producing one record per CDR3 protein. This sample has nearly 250,000 distinct CDR3 sequences; approximately 23% occur once, and the top ten carry 35%. What was sequenced was blood. Receptors originate from a woman between 35 and 50 years old with Graves' ophthalmopathy. Each CDR3 is given with its conserved first and last residue. The order of the fields is CDR3 length, V gene, D gene, clone size, J gene, CDR3 protein, CDR3 DNA. The D gene is left open where the match is weak. Where a row states a size, it is once, few, many or the class of an expanded clone; other rows omit it.

CDR3 length: 13
V gene: TRBV12-3/TRBV12-4
D gene: -
clone size: many
J gene: TRBJ1-2
CDR3 protein: CASSLGHGYGYTF
CDR3 DNA: TGTGCCAGCAGTTTAGGTCATGGCTATGGCTACACCTTC

CDR3 length: 17
V gene: TRBV28
D gene: -
clone size: -
J gene: TRBJ2-2
CDR3 protein: CASSSPVGATNTGELFF
CDR3 DNA: TGTGCCAGCAGTTCGCCGGTGGGAGCGACGAACACCGGGGAGCTGTTTTTT

CDR3 length: 15
V gene: TRBV2
D gene: -
clone size: few
J gene: TRBJ2-5
CDR3 protein: CASSAGTAYQETQYF
CDR3 DNA: TGTGCCAGCAGTGCTGGGACTGCGTACCAAGAGACCCAGTACTTC

CDR3 length: 11
V gene: TRBV2
D gene: TRBD2
clone size: -
J gene: TRBJ2-7
CDR3 protein: CASLISGRKYF
CDR3 DNA: TGTGCCAGCTTAATCAGCGGGAGAAAGTACTTC

CDR3 length: 15
V gene: TRBV2
D gene: TRBD1
clone size: many
J gene: TRBJ2-7
CDR3 protein: CASRVGTGVSYEQYF
CDR3 DNA: TGTGCCAGCAGGGTAGGGACAGGAGTCTCCTACGAGCAGTACTTC

CDR3 length: 13
V gene: TRBV29-1
D gene: TRBD2
clone size: many
J gene: TRBJ2-2
CDR3 protein: CSVQAGRTGELFF
CDR3 DNA: TGCAGCGTACAAGCGGGACGAACCGGGGAGCTGTTTTTT

CDR3 length: 12
V gene: TRBV6-5
D gene: -
clone size: many
J gene: TRBJ2-3
CDR3 protein: CASTRGTDTQYF
CDR3 DNA: TGTGCCAGCACCAGGGGCACAGATACGCAGTATTTT

CDR3 length: 15
V gene: TRBV7-2
D gene: -
clone size: few
J gene: TRBJ2-7
CDR3 protein: CASSLGAGLSNEQYF
CDR3 DNA: TGTGCCAGCAGCTTAGGAGCGGGTCTTAGTAACGAGCAGTACTTC

CDR3 length: 14
V gene: TRBV20-1
D gene: TRBD2
clone size: -
J gene: TRBJ2-5
CDR3 protein: CSARDMTSAETQYF
CDR3 DNA: TGCAGTGCTAGAGATATGACTAGCGCGGAGACCCAGTACTTC

CDR3 length: 15
V gene: TRBV28
D gene: -
clone size: many
J gene: TRBJ2-5
CDR3 protein: CASSLWHQNQETQYF
CDR3 DNA: TGTGCCAGCAGTTTATGGCATCAGAATCAAGAGACCCAGTACTTC